The present TCR beta chain was sequenced within a study of T cell changes during pregnancy in multiple sclerosis. Germline values: CDR1 MNHEY, CDR2 SVGAGI. The CDR3 runs to 15 residues. Notes on this clone: One junction end disagrees with the germline gene, perhaps due to a read error.

Data came from immunoSEQ multiplex PCR; TCRdb stores just in-frame clones and leaves some out. The table shows 40,000 to 45,000 clones, with approximately 90% occurring only once. The source material was CD4+ T cells from peripheral blood mononuclear cells, sampled in the third trimester of pregnancy. The chain uses TRBV6-5 and TRBJ2-3, with 8 positions matching TRBD2. The TCR sequence derives from a female donor with multiple sclerosis, enrolled in a pregnancy study. CDR3 nucleotide sequence: TGTGCCAGCAGTTACTTCTCGGGTCGGGAGGGCCCTTTAGCTTTT. Translating gives CASSYFSGREGPLAF.